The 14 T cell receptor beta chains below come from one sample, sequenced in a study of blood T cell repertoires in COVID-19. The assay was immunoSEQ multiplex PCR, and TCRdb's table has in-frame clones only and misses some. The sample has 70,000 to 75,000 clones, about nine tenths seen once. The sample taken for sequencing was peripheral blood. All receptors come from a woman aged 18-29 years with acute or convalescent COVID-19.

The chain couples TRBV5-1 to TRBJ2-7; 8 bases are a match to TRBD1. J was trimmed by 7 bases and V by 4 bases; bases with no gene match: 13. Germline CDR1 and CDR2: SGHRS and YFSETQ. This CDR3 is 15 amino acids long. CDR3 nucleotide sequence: TGCGCCAGCAGCACGGGTCGACAGGGGAGACGGGAGCAGTACTTC. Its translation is CASSTGRQGRREQYF.

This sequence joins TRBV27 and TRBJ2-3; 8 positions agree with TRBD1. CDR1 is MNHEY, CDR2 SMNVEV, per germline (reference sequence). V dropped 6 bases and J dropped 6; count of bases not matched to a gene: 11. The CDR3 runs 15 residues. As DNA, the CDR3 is TGTGCCAGCAGGTTGCGCGGGACAGGTGGGGATACGCAGTATTTT. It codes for CASRLRGTGGDTQYF.

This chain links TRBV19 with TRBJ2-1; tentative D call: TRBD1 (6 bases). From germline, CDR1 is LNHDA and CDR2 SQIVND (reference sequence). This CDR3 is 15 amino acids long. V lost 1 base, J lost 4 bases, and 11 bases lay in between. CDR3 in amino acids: CASSIGPQGYNEQFF. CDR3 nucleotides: TGTGCCAGTAGTATAGGCCCACAGGGTTACAATGAGCAGTTCTTC.

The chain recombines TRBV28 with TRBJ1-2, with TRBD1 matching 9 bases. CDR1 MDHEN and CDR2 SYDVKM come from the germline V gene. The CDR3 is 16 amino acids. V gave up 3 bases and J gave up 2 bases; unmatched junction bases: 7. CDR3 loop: CASSLAPGTGNYGYTF. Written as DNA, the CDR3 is TGTGCCAGCAGTTTGGCCCCCGGGACAGGGAACTATGGCTACACCTTC.

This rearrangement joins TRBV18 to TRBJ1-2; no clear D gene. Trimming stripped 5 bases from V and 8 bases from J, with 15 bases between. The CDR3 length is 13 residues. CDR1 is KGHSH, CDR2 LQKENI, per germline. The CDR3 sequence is CASSETTSGGYTF. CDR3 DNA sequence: TGTGCCAGCTCAGAAACGACGTCCGGGGGCTACACCTTC. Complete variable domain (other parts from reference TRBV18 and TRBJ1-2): NAGVMQNPRHLVRRRGQEARLRCSPMKGHSHVYWYRQLPEEGLKFMVYLQKENIIDESGMPKERFSAEFPKEGPSILRIQQVVRGDSAAYFCASSETTSGGYTFGSGTRLTVV.

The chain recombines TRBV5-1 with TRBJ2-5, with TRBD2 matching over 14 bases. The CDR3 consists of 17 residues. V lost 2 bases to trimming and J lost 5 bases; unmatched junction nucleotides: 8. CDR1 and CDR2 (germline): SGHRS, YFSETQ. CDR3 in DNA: TGCGCCAGCAGCTTTCGACTAGCGGGAGGGCAGTTGGAGACCCAGTACTTC. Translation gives CASSFRLAGGQLETQYF.

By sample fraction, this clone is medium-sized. CDR3 sequence reads: CASSSGTSEPQHF. The CDR3 coding sequence is TGTGCCAGCAGTTCCGGGACTTCGGAGCCCCAGCATTTT. This sequence joins TRBV28 and TRBJ1-5; D may be TRBD1 (5 bases). Trimming removed 4 bases from V and 8 bases from J, with 12 bases in between. CDR1 and CDR2 (germline): MDHEN, SYDVKM. This CDR3 spans 13 amino acids.

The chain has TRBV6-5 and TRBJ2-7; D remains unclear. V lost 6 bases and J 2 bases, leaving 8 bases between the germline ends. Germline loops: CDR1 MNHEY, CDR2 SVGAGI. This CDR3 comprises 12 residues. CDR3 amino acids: CASRMRPYEQYF. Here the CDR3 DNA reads TGTGCCAGCAGGATGAGGCCCTACGAGCAGTACTTC.

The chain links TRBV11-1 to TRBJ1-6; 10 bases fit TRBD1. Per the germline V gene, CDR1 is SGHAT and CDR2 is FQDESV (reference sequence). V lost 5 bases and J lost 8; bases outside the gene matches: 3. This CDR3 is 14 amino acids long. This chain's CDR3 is CASSHGQGDSPLHF. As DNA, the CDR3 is TGTGCCAGCAGCCACGGACAGGGGGATTCACCCCTCCACTTT.

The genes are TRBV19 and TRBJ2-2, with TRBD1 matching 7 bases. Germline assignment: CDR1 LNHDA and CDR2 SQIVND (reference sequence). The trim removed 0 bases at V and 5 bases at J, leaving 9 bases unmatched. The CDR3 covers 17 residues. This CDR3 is CASSIDSRTGGTGELFF. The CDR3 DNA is TGTGCCAGTAGTATAGACAGCCGGACAGGCGGGACCGGGGAGCTGTTTTTT.

The CDR3 loop is CASSRTGPHYGYTF. In DNA form, the CDR3 reads TGTGCCAGTAGCAGGACAGGGCCCCACTATGGCTACACCTTC. The chain is built from TRBV19 and TRBJ1-2; 8 bases are a match to TRBD1. With 6 bases clipped from V and 3 bases from J, the junction kept 6 bases outside the gene matches. The CDR3 extends over 14 amino acids. Germline V gives CDR1 LNHDA, CDR2 SQIVND (reference sequence). Using reference TRBV19 and TRBJ1-2 for the parts outside the CDR3, the full variable domain is DGGITQSPKYLFRKEGQNVTLSCEQNLNHDAMYWYRQDPGQGLRLIYYSQIVNDFQKGDIAEGYSVSREKKESFPLTVTSAQKNPTAFYLCASSRTGPHYGYTFGSGTRLTVV.

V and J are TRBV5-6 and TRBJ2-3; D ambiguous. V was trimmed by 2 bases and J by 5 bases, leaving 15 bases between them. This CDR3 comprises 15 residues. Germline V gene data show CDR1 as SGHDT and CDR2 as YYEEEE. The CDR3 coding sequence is TGTGCCAGCAGCTTTCTGCCGGGTCCGCGAGATACGCAGTATTTT. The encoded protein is CASSFLPGPRDTQYF.

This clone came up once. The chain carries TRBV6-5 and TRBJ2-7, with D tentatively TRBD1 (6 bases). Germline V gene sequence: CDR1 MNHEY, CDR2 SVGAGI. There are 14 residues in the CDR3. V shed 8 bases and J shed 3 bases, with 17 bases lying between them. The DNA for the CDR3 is TGTGCCAGCTCCACGGCAGGGGTGGTCTACGAGCAGTACTTC. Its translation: CASSTAGVVYEQYF.

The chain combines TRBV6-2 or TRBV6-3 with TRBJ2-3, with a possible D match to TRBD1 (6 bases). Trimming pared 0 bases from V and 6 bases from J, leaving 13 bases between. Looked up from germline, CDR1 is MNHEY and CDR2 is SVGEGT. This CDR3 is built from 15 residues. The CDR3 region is CASSYSGTRGDTQYF. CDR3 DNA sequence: TGTGCCAGCAGTTACTCCGGGACAAGGGGTGATACGCAGTATTTT.